The clone carrying this TCR beta chain showed up just once. Germline V lookup: CDR1 GTSNPN, CDR2 SVGIG (reference sequence). This CDR3 is 15 amino acids long. The germline V and J ends were trimmed by 0 bases and 9 bases, with 15 bases remaining between them. Assay: immunoSEQ multiplex PCR; the TCRdb copy retains only in-frame clones and omits some. The table lists 200,000 to 300,000 clones, around 90% of them singletons. This specimen belongs to a study of blood T cell repertoires in COVID-19. Study-level information: Whether acute or convalescent, the COVID-19 samples came from the United States, Italy and Spain.

The cohort comprised adults aged about 18 to 100 years residing in some 24 US areas. Sequences were obtained from PBMCs or T cells enriched from blood (not recorded which). The TCR originated in a middle-aged man who had been exposed to COVID-19. The rearrangement uses TRBV30 and TRBJ1-6; a weak D match, TRBD1 (6 bases). CDR3 coding DNA: TGTGCCTGGAGTGTTTTAAAGGGGGTGGTTTCACCCCTCCACTTT. Its protein is CAWSVLKGVVSPLHF.